This record covers a single TCR beta chain. Antigen specificity is unknown. The data derive from a study of cytomegalovirus exposure and HLA in healthy donors. Study overall: A later analysis reported the same platform for the 95 to 150 validation repertoires and the roughly 700 first-cohort repertoires. Overall study results and limits: Associated with cytomegalovirus, according to the listing, were 150 to 200 TCR beta chains. Through in vitro validation, three CMV-associated chains were shown to be specific for CMV antigens. Clusters of TCRs from the first cohort tended to co-occur in the 120 or so validation repertoires (as a later analysis found).

The germline gives CDR1 MGHDK, CDR2 SYGVNS. Trimming left V 7 bases short and J 8 bases short, with 10 bases between. This CDR3 is built from 11 residues. The data were produced by immunoSEQ multiplex PCR, yet TCRdb's version contains in-frame clones alone and is incomplete. The table has about 110,000 clones, 70% to 85% seen once. The source is a young woman in good health and CMV-seronegative. The rearrangement links TRBV25-1 to TRBJ2-3; D gene unclear. The sample taken for sequencing was PBMCs. CDR3 DNA sequence: TGTGCCAGCATCGGCGGCGGTACGCAGTATTTT. Translation: CASIGGGTQYF.